This entry features one T cell receptor (beta chain) sequence. The sample originates from a study of blood T cells in healthy people across ages. For the second PCR, which ran for 7 to 11 cycles, a sample-barcoded 5' primer and a J-beta primer mix were used. TCRdb re-called the 5' RACE reads through MiXCR, storing one row per CDR3 protein. The data hold some 1.5 million distinct CDR3 sequences, with approximately 42% observed a single time. The CDR3 spans 16 residues. The germline CDR1 and CDR2 sequences are MGHRA and YSYEKL. Trimming cost V 1 base and J 3 bases; bases outside gene matches: 7. The material sequenced was blood. This clonotype was sampled from a woman between 18 and 29 years old in good health. The chain recombines TRBV4-1 with TRBJ2-7; TRBD1 agrees at 9 bases. Here the CDR3 reads CASSQAHGQGFYEQYF. The CDR3 nucleotides are TGCGCCAGCAGCCAAGCCCACGGACAGGGGTTCTACGAGCAGTACTTC.